This T cell receptor beta chain was found in a study of T cell responses to AZD1222 COVID-19 vaccine. Study-wide results and caveats: Spike-specific TCR breadth and depth were elevated following two AZD1222 doses. Donors were mostly white British, more females; clonal diversity possibly underestimated. Spike as a whole was targeted by vaccine-associated CD4 TCRs, dominant at 160-218 and 743-854. Of spike-specific TCRs, nearly half reportedly target regions left unmutated in variants.

The CDR3 covers 14 residues. Between the trimmed V and J ends, which lost 4 bases and 4 bases, there was a span of 14 bases. The germline CDR1 and CDR2 sequences are GTSNPN and SVGIG (reference sequence). TCRdb's table, derived via immunoSEQ multiplex PCR, lists solely in-frame clones and lacks some. The sample lists tens of thousands of clones; about nine tenths were seen once. Regarding this clone: Its antigen is unidentified.

The TCR comes from an adult in good health. The chain has TRBV30 and TRBJ2-1; D is ambiguous. The starting material was peripheral blood, obtained on day 0 of MenACWY control vaccination. Here the CDR3 reads CAWTGELPYNEQFF. In DNA, the CDR3 is TGTGCCTGGACTGGGGAACTCCCATACAATGAGCAGTTCTTC.